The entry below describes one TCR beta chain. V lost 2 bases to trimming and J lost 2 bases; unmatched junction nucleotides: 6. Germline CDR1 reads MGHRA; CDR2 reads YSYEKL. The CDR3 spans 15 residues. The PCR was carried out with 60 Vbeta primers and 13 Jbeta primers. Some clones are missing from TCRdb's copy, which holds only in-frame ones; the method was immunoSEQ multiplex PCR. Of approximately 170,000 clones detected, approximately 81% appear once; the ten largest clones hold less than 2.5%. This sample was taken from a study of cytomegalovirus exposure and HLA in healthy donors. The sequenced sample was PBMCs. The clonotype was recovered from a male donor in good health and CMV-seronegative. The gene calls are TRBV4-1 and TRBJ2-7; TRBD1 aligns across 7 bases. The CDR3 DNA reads TGCGCCAGCAGCCAAACGGACAGGACCCCCTACGAGCAGTACTTC. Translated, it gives CASSQTDRTPYEQYF.